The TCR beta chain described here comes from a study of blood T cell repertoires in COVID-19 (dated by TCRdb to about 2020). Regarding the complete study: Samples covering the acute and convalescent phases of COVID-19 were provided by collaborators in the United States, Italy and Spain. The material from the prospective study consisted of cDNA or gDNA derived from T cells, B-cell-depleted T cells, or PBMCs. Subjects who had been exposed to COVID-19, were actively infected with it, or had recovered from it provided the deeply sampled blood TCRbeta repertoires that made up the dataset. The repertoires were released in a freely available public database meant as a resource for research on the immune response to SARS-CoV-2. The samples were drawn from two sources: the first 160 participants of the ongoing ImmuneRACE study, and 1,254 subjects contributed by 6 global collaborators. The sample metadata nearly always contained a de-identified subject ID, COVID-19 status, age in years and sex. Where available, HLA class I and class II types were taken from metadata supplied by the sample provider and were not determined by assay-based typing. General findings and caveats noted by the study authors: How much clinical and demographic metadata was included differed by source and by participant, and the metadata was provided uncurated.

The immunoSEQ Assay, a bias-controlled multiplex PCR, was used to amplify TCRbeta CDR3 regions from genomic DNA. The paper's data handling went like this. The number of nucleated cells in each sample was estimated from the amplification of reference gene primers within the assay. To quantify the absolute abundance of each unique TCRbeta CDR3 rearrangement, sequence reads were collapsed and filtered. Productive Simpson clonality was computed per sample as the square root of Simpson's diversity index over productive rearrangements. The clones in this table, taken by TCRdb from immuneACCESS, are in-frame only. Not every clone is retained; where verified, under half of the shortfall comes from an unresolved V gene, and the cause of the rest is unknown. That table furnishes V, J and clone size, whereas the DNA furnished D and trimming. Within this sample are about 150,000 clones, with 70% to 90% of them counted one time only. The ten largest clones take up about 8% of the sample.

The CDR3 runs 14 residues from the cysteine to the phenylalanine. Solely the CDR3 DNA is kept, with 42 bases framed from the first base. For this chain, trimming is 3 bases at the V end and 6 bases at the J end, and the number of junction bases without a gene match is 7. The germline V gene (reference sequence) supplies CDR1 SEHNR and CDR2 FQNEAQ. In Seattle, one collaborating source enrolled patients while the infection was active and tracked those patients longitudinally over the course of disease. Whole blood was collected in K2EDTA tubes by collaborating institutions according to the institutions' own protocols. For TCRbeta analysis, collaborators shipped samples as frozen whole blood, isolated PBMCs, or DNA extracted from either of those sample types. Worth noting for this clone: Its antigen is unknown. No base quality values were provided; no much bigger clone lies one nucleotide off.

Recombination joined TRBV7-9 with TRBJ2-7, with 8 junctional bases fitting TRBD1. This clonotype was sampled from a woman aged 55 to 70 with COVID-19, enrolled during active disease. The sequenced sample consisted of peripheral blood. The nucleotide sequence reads TGTGCCAGCAGCTTTGAATACAGGGGGAGCGAGCAGTACTTC. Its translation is CASSFEYRGSEQYF.